A selection of T cell receptor beta chains follows, all from one sample in a study of a mutant IDH1 vaccine in newly diagnosed glioma. Repertoires were generated with immunoSEQ multiplex PCR, while TCRdb's copy carries only in-frame clones and drops some. Here the sample spans about 30,000 clones, 70% to 85% being singletons. Their antigens remain unidentified. The sample here was PBMCs, taken from a glioma patient whose treatment included an IDH1 peptide vaccine. These receptors were collected from a man aged 25-40 years with glioma. Both conserved end residues are part of each CDR3. Each record gives: CDR3 protein, V gene, J gene.

CASSALYKDQPQHF	TRBV19	TRBJ1-5
CASSEGSGSSYEQYF	TRBV6-1	TRBJ2-7
CASTVSGVGVEQYF	TRBV2	TRBJ2-7
CASSFGLSGGWEQFF	TRBV6-5	TRBJ2-1
CASSFRGVPNEKLFF	TRBV7-8	TRBJ1-4
CASRLVTGGSYEQYF	TRBV6-5	TRBJ2-7
CASSQGSYEQYF	TRBV14	TRBJ2-7
CSVERRPGEQYF	TRBV29-1	TRBJ2-7
CASSLDNTEAFF	TRBV18	TRBJ1-1
CASSSPRGPPRETQYF	TRBV19	TRBJ2-5
CASSLVERSSYEQYF	TRBV5-1	TRBJ2-7
CASSPGLASYNEQFF	TRBV5-1	TRBJ2-1
CASQVDPSTDTQYF	TRBV2	TRBJ2-3
CASSLGEGPETQYF	TRBV5-1	TRBJ2-5
CASSFGPQQAYNEQFF	TRBV5-4	TRBJ2-1
CASSMRDIRTQYF	TRBV19	TRBJ2-5
CASSLTGRDYEQYF	TRBV5-4	TRBJ2-7
CASSDVGRTEAFF	TRBV6-1	TRBJ1-1
CASSLAQRYTEAFF	TRBV11-2	TRBJ1-1
CASSLSRGENEKLFF	TRBV7-9	TRBJ1-4
CASRRGQANTEAFF	TRBV5-5	TRBJ1-1
CASIPGQAFSGYTF	TRBV6-6	TRBJ1-2
CASSWDSVEAFF	TRBV5-4	TRBJ1-1
CASSLGTGLNEQFF	TRBV5-1	TRBJ2-1
CASSRASAGVSEQYF	TRBV5-4	TRBJ2-7
CASTSNWGRNSNQPQHF	TRBV19	TRBJ1-5
CASRVQVTTEAFF	TRBV10-2	TRBJ1-1
CASSQAPGSRNEQYF	TRBV4-1	TRBJ2-7
CASSSVGGTGGGEAFF	TRBV7-9	TRBJ1-1
CASSYRGQETQYF	TRBV14	TRBJ2-5
CASSFLTSGPTDTQYF	TRBV7-2	TRBJ2-3
CASSWTSGQLSEQYF	TRBV5-4	TRBJ2-7
CASSSAGRNEQFF	TRBV5-4	TRBJ2-1
CASTPTTVGEAFF	TRBV6-5	TRBJ1-1
CASSILTGAYEQYF	TRBV19	TRBJ2-7
CAITRQGAGYTF	TRBV10-3	TRBJ1-2
CASSQVPNGGTRNTIYF	TRBV14	TRBJ1-3
CASSPPGSSYNEQFF	TRBV7-9	TRBJ2-1
CASSLVQSYEQYF	TRBV5-1	TRBJ2-7
CAVRGPDEQYF	TRBV19	TRBJ2-7
CASSIKEIQETQYF	TRBV19	TRBJ2-5
CASSLEDATQETQYF	TRBV5-1	TRBJ2-5
CASSQGGGRLDTEAFF	TRBV4-1	TRBJ1-1
CASSLEFNEQYF	TRBV5-1	TRBJ2-7
CASSLAPRGVETQYF	TRBV7-9	TRBJ2-5
CAISSTGDEQYF	TRBV10-3	TRBJ2-7
CASSLGDRDYGYTF	TRBV5-6	TRBJ1-2
CASSPQGRPTYNNEQFF	TRBV7-9	TRBJ2-1
CASSASRAGGMAETQYF	TRBV27	TRBJ2-5